The clone carrying this TCR beta chain was counted many times. Its antigen is still unknown. The sample comes from a study of early T cells in non-severe SARS-CoV-2 infection. Study-level background: Bulk RNA from unsorted whole blood was sequenced; chains were unpaired.

This CDR3 spans 13 amino acids. The V segment lost 6 bases and the J segment 3 bases; nucleotides outside the gene matches: 7. CDR1 is DFQATT, CDR2 SNEGSKA, per germline (reference sequence). Findings and caveats of the study: In VDJdb matching, anti-spike CD8 responses were favored while private and CD4 specificities went missing.

Separate cDNA molecules each had unique molecular identifiers attached to them. TCRdb analysed the 5' RACE reads with MiXCR anew, one entry per CDR3 protein. This table holds about 25,000 distinct CDR3 sequences, 4.4% found once. V and J are TRBV20-1 and TRBJ1-1, with 7 bases aligning to TRBD1. This TCR was sampled from an adult who was a healthcare worker with PCR-confirmed SARS-CoV-2 infection or an uninfected control (not recorded which). The sequenced sample was whole blood. The CDR3 DNA sequence: TGCAGTGCCAGACCGACAGGGTACACTGAAGCTTTCTTT. Amino acids: CSARPTGYTEAFF.